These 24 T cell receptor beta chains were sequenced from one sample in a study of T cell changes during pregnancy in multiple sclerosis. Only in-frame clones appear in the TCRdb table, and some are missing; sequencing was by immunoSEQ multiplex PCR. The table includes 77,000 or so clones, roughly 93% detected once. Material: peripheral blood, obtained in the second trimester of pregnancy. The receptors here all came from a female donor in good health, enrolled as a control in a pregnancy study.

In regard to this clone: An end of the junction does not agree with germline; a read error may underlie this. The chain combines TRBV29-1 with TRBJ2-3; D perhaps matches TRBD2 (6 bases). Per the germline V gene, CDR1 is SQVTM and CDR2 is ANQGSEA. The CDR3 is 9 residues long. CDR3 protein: CSVDLGSSF. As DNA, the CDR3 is TGCAGCGTTGATCTCGGGAGCTCTTTT.

CDR3 coding DNA: TGTGCCAGCAGCTCACAGGGTTACTATGGCTACACCTTC. It encodes CASSSQGYYGYTF. The J gene is TRBJ1-2, the V gene TRBV7-9; the D gene is possibly TRBD1 (6 bases). Germline-derived CDR1 and CDR2 are SEHNR and FQNEAQ (reference sequence). The CDR3 runs to 13 residues. Trimming stripped 4 bases from V and 3 bases from J, with 9 bases between.

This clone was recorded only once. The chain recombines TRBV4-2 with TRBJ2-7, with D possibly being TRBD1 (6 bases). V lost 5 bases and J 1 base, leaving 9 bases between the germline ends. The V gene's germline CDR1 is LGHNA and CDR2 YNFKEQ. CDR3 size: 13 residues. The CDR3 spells CASSSDSSYEQYF. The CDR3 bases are TGTGCCAGCAGCTCGGACAGTTCCTACGAGCAGTACTTC.

DNA for the CDR3: TGTGCCTGGTCTCCCCAGGGGGGAGAGCAGTACTTC. The encoded protein is CAWSPQGGEQYF. This rearrangement joins TRBV30 to TRBJ2-7; D might be TRBD1 (7 bases). This CDR3 has 12 residues. Deletions cut 5 bases from V and 7 bases from J, with 15 bases between. Germline CDR1 and CDR2: GTSNPN and SVGIG (reference sequence).

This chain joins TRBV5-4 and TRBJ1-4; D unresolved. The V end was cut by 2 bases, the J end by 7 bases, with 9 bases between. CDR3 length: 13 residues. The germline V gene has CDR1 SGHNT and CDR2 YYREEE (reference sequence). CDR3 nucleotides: TGTGCCAGCAGCTTATCGGGAGTTGAAAAACTGTTTTTT. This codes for CASSLSGVEKLFF.

The CDR3 sequence is CASSTPVSGNTIYF. The CDR3 nucleotides are TGTGCCAGCAGTACCCCAGTGTCTGGAAACACCATATATTTT. The gene calls are TRBV6-5 and TRBJ1-3; D is unclear. Germline CDR1 and CDR2: MNHEY and SVGAGI. The CDR3 runs 14 residues. The germline V and J ends were trimmed by 5 bases and 1 base, with 9 bases remaining between them.

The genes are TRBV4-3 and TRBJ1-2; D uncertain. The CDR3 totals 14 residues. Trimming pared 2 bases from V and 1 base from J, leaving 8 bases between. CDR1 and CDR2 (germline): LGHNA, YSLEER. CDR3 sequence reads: CASSQPGYNYGYTF. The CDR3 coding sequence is TGCGCCAGCAGCCAACCGGGTTATAACTATGGCTACACCTTC.

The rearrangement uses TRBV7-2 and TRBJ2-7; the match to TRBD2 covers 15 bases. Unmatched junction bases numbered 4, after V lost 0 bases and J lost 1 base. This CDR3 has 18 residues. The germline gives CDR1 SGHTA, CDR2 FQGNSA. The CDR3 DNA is TGTGCCAGCAGCTTAGCCGGACTAGCGGGGGGGTTGTCCTACGAGCAGTACTTC. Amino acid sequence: CASSLAGLAGGLSYEQYF.

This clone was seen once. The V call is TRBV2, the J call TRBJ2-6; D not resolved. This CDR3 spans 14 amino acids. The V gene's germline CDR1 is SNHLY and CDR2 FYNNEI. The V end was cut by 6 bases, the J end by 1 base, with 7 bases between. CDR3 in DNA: TGTGCCAGCAGGGGCACATCTGGGGCCAACGTCCTGACTTTC. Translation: CASRGTSGANVLTF.

The DNA for the CDR3 is TGTGCCAGCAGTGAATATGATGGGACAGGGTTCCACGAGCAGTACTTC. As protein: CASSEYDGTGFHEQYF. The chain uses TRBV25-1 and TRBJ2-7, with 9 bases matching TRBD1. Germline V lookup: CDR1 MGHDK, CDR2 SYGVNS. With 0 bases clipped from V and 5 bases from J, the junction kept 8 bases outside the gene matches. The CDR3 contains 16 residues.

CDR3 sequence reads: CASSSDSSGQETQYF. Here the CDR3 DNA reads TGTGCCAGCAGCTCGGACAGCTCGGGTCAGGAGACCCAGTACTTC. The gene calls are TRBV2 and TRBJ2-5; D is possibly TRBD1 (6 bases). This CDR3 is built from 15 residues. The germline CDR1 and CDR2 sequences are SNHLY and FYNNEI. Trimming left V 6 bases short and J 5 bases short, with 19 bases between.

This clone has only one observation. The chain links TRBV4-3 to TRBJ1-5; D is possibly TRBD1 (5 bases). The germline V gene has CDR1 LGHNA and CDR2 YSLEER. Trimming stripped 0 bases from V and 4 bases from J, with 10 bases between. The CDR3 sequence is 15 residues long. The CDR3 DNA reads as TGCGCCAGCAGCCAAGATTGGGGCGGTAATCAGCCCCAGCATTTT. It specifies CASSQDWGGNQPQHF.

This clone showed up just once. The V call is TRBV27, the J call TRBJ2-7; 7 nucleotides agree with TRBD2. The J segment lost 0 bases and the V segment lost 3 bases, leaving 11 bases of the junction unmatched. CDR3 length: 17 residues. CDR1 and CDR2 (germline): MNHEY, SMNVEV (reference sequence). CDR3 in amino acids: CASSFSKAGSSSYEQYF. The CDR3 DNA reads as TGTGCCAGCAGTTTTTCCAAAGCGGGGTCTAGCTCCTACGAGCAGTACTTC.

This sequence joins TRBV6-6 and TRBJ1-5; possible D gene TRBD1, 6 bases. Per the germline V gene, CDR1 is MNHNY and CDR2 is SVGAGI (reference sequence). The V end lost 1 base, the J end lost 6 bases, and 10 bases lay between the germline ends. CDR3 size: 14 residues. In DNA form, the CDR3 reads TGTGCCAGCAGTTACTTGGGGGCGAGTCAGCCCCAGCATTTT. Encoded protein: CASSYLGASQPQHF.

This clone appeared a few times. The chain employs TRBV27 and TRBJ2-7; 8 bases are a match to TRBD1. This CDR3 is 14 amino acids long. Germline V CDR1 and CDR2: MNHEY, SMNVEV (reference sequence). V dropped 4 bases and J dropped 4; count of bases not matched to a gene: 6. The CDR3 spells CASSYRGAIYEQYF. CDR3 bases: TGTGCCAGCAGTTACAGGGGGGCAATTTACGAGCAGTACTTC.

CDR3 amino acids: CASSPRDSGAEQYF. The CDR3 DNA reads as TGTGCCAGCAGCCCCCGCGACAGTGGTGCCGAGCAGTACTTC. This chain uses TRBV5-4 with TRBJ2-7; D might be TRBD1 (5 bases). There are 14 residues in the CDR3. Trimming took 4 bases from V and 6 from J, leaving 17 bases between them. Germline assignment: CDR1 SGHNT and CDR2 YYREEE (reference sequence). The variable domain in full, completed from reference TRBV5-4 and TRBJ2-7, reads ETGVTQSPTHLIKTRGQQVTLRCSSQSGHNTVSWYQQALGQGPQFIFQYYREEENGRGNFPPRFSGLQFPNYSSELNVNALELDDSALYLCASSPRDSGAEQYFGPGTRLTVT.

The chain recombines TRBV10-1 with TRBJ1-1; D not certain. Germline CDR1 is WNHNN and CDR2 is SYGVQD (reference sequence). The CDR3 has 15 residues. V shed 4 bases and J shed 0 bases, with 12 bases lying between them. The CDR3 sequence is CASSGFLRMNTEAFF. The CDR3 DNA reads TGCGCCAGCAGTGGCTTCCTCAGGATGAACACTGAAGCTTTCTTT.

The CDR3 DNA reads TGTGCCAGCAGCTTCCTACCGGGACAGGAGTATTCACCCCTCCACTTT. As protein: CASSFLPGQEYSPLHF. V is TRBV5-6 and J is TRBJ1-6, with 8 positions matching TRBD1. V lost 2 bases to trimming and J lost 8 bases; unmatched junction nucleotides: 9. The CDR3 loop spans 16 amino acids. Germline-derived CDR1 and CDR2 are SGHDT and YYEEEE.

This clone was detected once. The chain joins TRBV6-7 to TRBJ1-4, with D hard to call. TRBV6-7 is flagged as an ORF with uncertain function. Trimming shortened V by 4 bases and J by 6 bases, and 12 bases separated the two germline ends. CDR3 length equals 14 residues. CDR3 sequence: CASSSNKNDEKLFF. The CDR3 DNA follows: TGTGCCAGCAGTTCGAACAAGAACGATGAAAAACTGTTTTTT.

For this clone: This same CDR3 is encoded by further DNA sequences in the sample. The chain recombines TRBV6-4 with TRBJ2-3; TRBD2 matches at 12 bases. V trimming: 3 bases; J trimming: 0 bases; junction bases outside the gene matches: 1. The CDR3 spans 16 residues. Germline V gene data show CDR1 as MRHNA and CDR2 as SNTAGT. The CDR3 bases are TGTGCCAGCAGTGATCTAGCGGGGGGGAGCACAGATACGCAGTATTTT. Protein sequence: CASSDLAGGSTDTQYF.

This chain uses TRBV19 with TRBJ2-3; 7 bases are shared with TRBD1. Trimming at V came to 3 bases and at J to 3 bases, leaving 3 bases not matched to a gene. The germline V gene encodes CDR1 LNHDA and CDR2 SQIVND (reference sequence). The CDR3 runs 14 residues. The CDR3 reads CASSMGQTTDTQYF. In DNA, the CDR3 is TGTGCCAGTAGTATGGGACAGACAACAGATACGCAGTATTTT.

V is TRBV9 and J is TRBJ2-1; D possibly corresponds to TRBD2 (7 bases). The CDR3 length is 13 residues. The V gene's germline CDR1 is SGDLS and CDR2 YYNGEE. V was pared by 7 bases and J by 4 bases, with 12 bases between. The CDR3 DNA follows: TGTGCCAGCGGGAGGGGGGGTTACAATGAGCAGTTCTTC. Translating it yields CASGRGGYNEQFF.

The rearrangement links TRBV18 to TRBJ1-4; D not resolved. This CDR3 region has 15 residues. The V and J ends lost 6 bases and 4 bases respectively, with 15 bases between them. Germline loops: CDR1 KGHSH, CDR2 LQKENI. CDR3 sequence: CASSPLAENNEKLFF. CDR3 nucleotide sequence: TGTGCCAGCTCTCCGCTGGCCGAAAATAATGAAAAACTGTTTTTT. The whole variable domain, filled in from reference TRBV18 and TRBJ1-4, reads NAGVMQNPRHLVRRRGQEARLRCSPMKGHSHVYWYRQLPEEGLKFMVYLQKENIIDESGMPKERFSAEFPKEGPSILRIQQVVRGDSAAYFCASSPLAENNEKLFFGSGTQLSVL.

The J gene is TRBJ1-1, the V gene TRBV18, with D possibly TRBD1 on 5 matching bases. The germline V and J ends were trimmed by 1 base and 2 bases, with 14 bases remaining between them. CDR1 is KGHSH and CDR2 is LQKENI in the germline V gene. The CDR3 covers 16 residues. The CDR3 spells CASSPQNVQGNTEAFF. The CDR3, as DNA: TGTGCCAGCTCACCACAGAACGTTCAGGGCAACACTGAAGCTTTCTTT.